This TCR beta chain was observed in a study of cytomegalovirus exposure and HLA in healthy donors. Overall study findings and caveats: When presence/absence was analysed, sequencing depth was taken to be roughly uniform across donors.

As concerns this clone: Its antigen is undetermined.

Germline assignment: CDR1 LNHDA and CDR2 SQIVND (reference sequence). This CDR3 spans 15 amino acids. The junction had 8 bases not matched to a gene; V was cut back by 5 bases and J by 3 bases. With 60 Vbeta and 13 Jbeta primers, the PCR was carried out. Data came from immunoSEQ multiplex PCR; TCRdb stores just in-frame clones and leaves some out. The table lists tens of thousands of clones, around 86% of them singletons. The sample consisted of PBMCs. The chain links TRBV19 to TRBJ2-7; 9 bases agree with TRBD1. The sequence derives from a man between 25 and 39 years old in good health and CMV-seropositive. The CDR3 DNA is TGTGCCAGTAGTGCTCGGGACAGGGAGTTCTACGAGCAGTACTTC. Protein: CASSARDREFYEQYF.